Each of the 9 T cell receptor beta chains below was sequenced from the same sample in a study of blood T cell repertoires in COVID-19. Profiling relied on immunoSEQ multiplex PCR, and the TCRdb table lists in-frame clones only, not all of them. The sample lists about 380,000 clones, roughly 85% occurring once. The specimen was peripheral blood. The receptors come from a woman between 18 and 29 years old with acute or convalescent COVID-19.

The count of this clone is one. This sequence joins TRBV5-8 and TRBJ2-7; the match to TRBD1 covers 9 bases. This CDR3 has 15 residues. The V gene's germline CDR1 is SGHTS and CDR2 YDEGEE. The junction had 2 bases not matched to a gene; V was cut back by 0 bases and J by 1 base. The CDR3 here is CASSLGQGVSYEQYF. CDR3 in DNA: TGTGCCAGCAGCTTGGGACAGGGGGTATCCTACGAGCAGTACTTC. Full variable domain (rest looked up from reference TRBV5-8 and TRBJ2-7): EAGVTQSPTHLIKTRGQQATLRCSPISGHTSVYWYQQALGLGLQFLLWYDEGEERNRGNFPPRFSGRQFPNYSSELNVNALELEDSALYLCASSLGQGVSYEQYFGPGTRLTVT.

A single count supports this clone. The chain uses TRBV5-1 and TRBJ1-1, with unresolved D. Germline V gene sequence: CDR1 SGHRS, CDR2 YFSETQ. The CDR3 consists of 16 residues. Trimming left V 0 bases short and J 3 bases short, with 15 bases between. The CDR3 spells CASSLAGGPTHTEAFF. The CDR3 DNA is TGCGCCAGCAGCTTGGCGGGAGGGCCTACACACACTGAAGCTTTCTTT.

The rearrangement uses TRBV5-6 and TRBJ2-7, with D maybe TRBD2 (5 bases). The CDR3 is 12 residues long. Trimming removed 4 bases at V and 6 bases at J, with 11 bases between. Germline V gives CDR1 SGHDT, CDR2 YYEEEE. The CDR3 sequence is CASSQQRAEQYF. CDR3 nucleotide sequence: TGTGCCAGCAGCCAGCAGAGGGCCGAGCAGTACTTC.

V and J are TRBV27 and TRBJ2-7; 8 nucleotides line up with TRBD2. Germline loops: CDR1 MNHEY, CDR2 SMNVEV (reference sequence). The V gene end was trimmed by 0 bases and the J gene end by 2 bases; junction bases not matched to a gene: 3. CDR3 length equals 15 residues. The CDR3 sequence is CASSLSSGSPYEQYF. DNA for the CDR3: TGTGCCAGCAGTTTATCAAGCGGGAGTCCCTACGAGCAGTACTTC.

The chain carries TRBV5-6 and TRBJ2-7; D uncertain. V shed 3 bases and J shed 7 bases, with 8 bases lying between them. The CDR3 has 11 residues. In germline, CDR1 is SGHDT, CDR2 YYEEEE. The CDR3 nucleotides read TGTGCCAGCAGCTACACCTGGGAGCAGTACTTC. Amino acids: CASSYTWEQYF.

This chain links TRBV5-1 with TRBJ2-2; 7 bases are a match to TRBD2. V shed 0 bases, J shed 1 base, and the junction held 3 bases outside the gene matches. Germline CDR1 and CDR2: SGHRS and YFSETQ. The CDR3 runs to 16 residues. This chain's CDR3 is CASSLEGGRNTGELFF. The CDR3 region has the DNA TGCGCCAGCAGCTTGGAAGGCGGGAGGAACACCGGGGAGCTGTTTTTT. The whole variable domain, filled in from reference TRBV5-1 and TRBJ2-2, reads KAGVTQTPRYLIKTRGQQVTLSCSPISGHRSVSWYQQTPGQGLQFLFEYFSETQRNKGNFPGRFSGRQFSNSRSEMNVSTLELGDSALYLCASSLEGGRNTGELFFGEGSRLTVL.

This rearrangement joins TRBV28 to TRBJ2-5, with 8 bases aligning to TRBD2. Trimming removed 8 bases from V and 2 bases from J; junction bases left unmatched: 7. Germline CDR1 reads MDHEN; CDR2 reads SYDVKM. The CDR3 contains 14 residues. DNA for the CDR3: TGTGCCAGCTCCGGGAGGGGACATCAAGAGACCCAGTACTTC. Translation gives CASSGRGHQETQYF.

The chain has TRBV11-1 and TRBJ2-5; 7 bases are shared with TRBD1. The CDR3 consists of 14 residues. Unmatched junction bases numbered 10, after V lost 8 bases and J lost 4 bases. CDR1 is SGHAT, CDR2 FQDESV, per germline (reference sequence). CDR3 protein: CASWGQSLGETQYF. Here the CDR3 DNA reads TGTGCCAGCTGGGGACAGAGTTTGGGAGAGACCCAGTACTTC.

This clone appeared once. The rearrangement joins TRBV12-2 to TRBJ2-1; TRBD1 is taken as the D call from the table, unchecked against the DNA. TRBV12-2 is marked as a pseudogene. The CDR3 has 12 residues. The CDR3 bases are TGTGCAAGTCGCCCGCAGGGGTTTGAGCAGTTCTTC. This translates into CASRPQGFEQFF.